This TCR beta chain stems from a study of blood T cell repertoires in COVID-19. The data were produced by immunoSEQ multiplex PCR, yet TCRdb's version contains in-frame clones alone and is incomplete. The top ten hold 17% of the sample, which has 100,000 to 150,000 clones, 84% seen once. The TCR originated in a woman at least 80 years old with acute or convalescent COVID-19. The sequencing input was peripheral blood.

The CDR3 is CASGEQTSGTYNEQFF. CDR3 DNA: TGTGCTAGTGGCGAGCAGACTAGCGGAACCTACAATGAGCAGTTCTTC. This sequence joins TRBV12-5 and TRBJ2-1, with 9 positions matching TRBD2. J gave up 2 bases and V 6 bases, and 8 bases lay outside the gene matches. Germline lookup yields CDR1 LGHNT and CDR2 FRNRAP. This CDR3 is built from 16 residues. Full variable domain (outside the CDR3, taken from reference TRBV12-5 and TRBJ2-1): DARVTQTPRHKVTEMGQEVTMRCQPILGHNTVFWYRQTMMQGLELLAYFRNRAPLDDSGMPKDRFSAEMPDATLATLKIQPSEPRDSAVYFCASGEQTSGTYNEQFFGPGTRLTVL.